Below, 25 T cell receptor beta chains from the same sample are listed, as sequenced in a study of blood T cell repertoires in COVID-19. This table comes from immunoSEQ multiplex PCR, and its TCRdb copy is limited to in-frame clones, with some not included. This table holds 130,000 or so clones, roughly 90% found once. The sample was peripheral blood. The source of these receptors is a man aged 50 to 59 with acute or convalescent COVID-19.

V gene TRBV12-1 combines with J gene TRBJ1-5. TRBV12-1 is given as a pseudogene. The CDR3 extends over 11 amino acids. Here the CDR3 reads CASSFRAPQHF. In DNA, the CDR3 is TGTGCCAGCAGCTTTAGAGCGCCCCAGCATTTT.

V usage is TRBV27 and J usage is TRBJ2-2; 9 bases line up with TRBD1. The CDR3 covers 15 residues. Trimming removed 5 bases from V and 4 bases from J; junction bases left unmatched: 5. Per germline, CDR1 MNHEY and CDR2 SMNVEV (reference sequence). DNA for the CDR3: TGTGCCAGCAGTCCCTCGACAGGGGGCACCGGGGAGCTGTTTTTT. Translation gives CASSPSTGGTGELFF.

This chain connects TRBV6-2 or TRBV6-3 to TRBJ2-3; 10 nucleotides agree with TRBD1. Germline CDR1 and CDR2: MNHEY and SVGEGT. Germline trimming cut 2 bases from V and 1 base from J; bases unmatched to any gene: 12. The CDR3 is made up of 19 amino acids. The CDR3 coding sequence is TGTGCCAGCAGTTACCTGTTGGCGGGACAGGGGTCTGGCACAGATACGCAGTATTTT. Its protein is CASSYLLAGQGSGTDTQYF.

This clone has a single count. This chain joins TRBV30 and TRBJ1-2, with TRBD1 as a possible D gene (5 bases). The CDR3 length is 15 residues. V was pared by 1 base and J by 5 bases, with 17 bases between. The V gene's germline CDR1 is GTSNPN and CDR2 SVGIG (reference sequence). DNA of the CDR3: TGTGCCTGGAGTGACGGGGGGACGGTCCCGTATGGCTACACCTTC. Its protein product is CAWSDGGTVPYGYTF.

There are a few counts of this clone. V is TRBV27 and J is TRBJ2-3, with 8 bases fitting TRBD1. V lost 5 bases to trimming and J lost 5 bases; unmatched junction nucleotides: 3. This CDR3 comprises 13 residues. CDR1 is MNHEY and CDR2 is SMNVEV in the germline V gene (reference sequence). The CDR3, as DNA: TGTGCCAGCAGTCTTGACAGGGGAGATACGCAGTATTTT. This gives the protein CASSLDRGDTQYF.

The J gene is TRBJ1-5, the V gene TRBV7-8; 12 nucleotides agree with TRBD1. The length of the CDR3 is 15 residues. CDR1 and CDR2 (germline): SGHVS, FQNEAQ. J gave up 12 bases and V 0 bases, and 6 bases lay outside the gene matches. CDR3: CASSLAGTGGRYQHF. CDR3 DNA: TGTGCCAGCAGCTTAGCCGGGACAGGGGGCCGTTACCAGCATTTT.

The gene calls are TRBV27 and TRBJ1-2; 8 nucleotides agree with TRBD1. CDR1 MNHEY and CDR2 SMNVEV come from the germline V gene (reference sequence). Trimming at V came to 6 bases and at J to 8 bases, leaving 17 bases not matched to a gene. The length of the CDR3 is 16 residues. For the CDR3, the DNA is TGTGCCAGCAGCGTCCGGAGGGGGATAGGACAGGGAGGCTACACCTTC. Translating gives CASSVRRGIGQGGYTF.

The V call is TRBV19, the J call TRBJ2-7; the match to TRBD1 covers 8 bases. Unmatched junction bases numbered 11, after V lost 5 bases and J lost 2 bases. The germline gives CDR1 LNHDA, CDR2 SQIVND (reference sequence). There are 16 residues in the CDR3. CDR3 in DNA: TGTGCCAGTAGTCCGTATGGACAGGGAGCCCCCTACGAGCAGTACTTC. This encodes CASSPYGQGAPYEQYF. Complete variable domain (other parts from reference TRBV19 and TRBJ2-7): DGGITQSPKYLFRKEGQNVTLSCEQNLNHDAMYWYRQDPGQGLRLIYYSQIVNDFQKGDIAEGYSVSREKKESFPLTVTSAQKNPTAFYLCASSPYGQGAPYEQYFGPGTRLTVT.

This clone was counted between two and nine times. The chain carries TRBV28 and TRBJ2-3; TRBD2 matches at 10 bases. Trimming cost V 2 bases and J 6 bases; bases outside gene matches: 5. The CDR3 spans 15 residues. Germline V CDR1 and CDR2: MDHEN, SYDVKM. For the CDR3, the DNA is TGTGCCAGCAGTTTAACGACTAGCGGGCTGGATACGCAGTATTTT. Amino acids: CASSLTTSGLDTQYF.

V and J are TRBV6-2 or TRBV6-3 and TRBJ2-6; the match to TRBD1 covers 8 bases. CDR1 is MNHEY and CDR2 is SVGEGT in the germline V gene. The V and J ends lost 6 bases and 0 bases, in that order; junction bases with no gene match: 10. There are 18 residues in the CDR3. CDR3 region: CASSSTTGGPSGANVLTF. Written as DNA, the CDR3 is TGTGCCAGCAGCTCTACAACAGGGGGTCCCTCTGGGGCCAACGTCCTGACTTTC.

V gene TRBV5-4 combines with J gene TRBJ2-1; the match to TRBD2 covers 10 bases. This CDR3 region has 15 residues. CDR1 and CDR2 (germline): SGHNT, YYREEE (reference sequence). Trimming removed 2 bases from V and 6 bases from J; junction bases left unmatched: 5. DNA for the CDR3: TGTGCCAGCAGCTTTACAGCGGGAGGGGGCAATGAGCAGTTCTTC. This encodes CASSFTAGGGNEQFF.

The chain combines TRBV19 with TRBJ2-1; D uncertain. CDR1 and CDR2 (germline): LNHDA, SQIVND (reference sequence). The CDR3 loop spans 15 amino acids. V lost 5 bases and J 0 bases, leaving 11 bases between the germline ends. The CDR3 sequence is CASSGFSGSYNEQFF. The DNA for the CDR3 is TGTGCCAGTAGTGGGTTTTCAGGCTCCTACAATGAGCAGTTCTTC.

This sequence joins TRBV2 and TRBJ2-7; 12 positions match TRBD1. The CDR3 contains 15 residues. Germline V CDR1 and CDR2: SNHLY, FYNNEI. The trim removed 6 bases at V and 2 bases at J, leaving 5 bases unmatched. The CDR3 loop reads CASRGDRGQTYEQYF. For the CDR3, the DNA is TGTGCCAGCAGGGGGGACAGGGGGCAGACCTACGAGCAGTACTTC. The variable domain in full, completed from reference TRBV2 and TRBJ2-7, reads EPEVTQTPSHQVTQMGQEVILRCVPISNHLYFYWYRQILGQKVEFLVSFYNNEISEKSEIFDDQFSVERPDGSNFTLKIRSTKLEDSAMYFCASRGDRGQTYEQYFGPGTRLTVT.

V gene TRBV7-2 combines with J gene TRBJ1-4, with D maybe TRBD1 (5 bases). There are 15 residues in the CDR3. The germline V gene encodes CDR1 SGHTA and CDR2 FQGNSA. V shed 1 base and J shed 3 bases, with 9 bases lying between them. The CDR3 nucleotides are TGTGCCAGCAGCTTAGGTGGGGGGTCTAATGAAAAACTGTTTTTT. Translation: CASSLGGGSNEKLFF.

The gene calls are TRBV10-3 and TRBJ2-3; a possible D gene is TRBD2 (6 bases). The CDR3 extends over 15 amino acids. Germline CDR1 is ENHRY and CDR2 is SYGVKD. Trimming left V 3 bases short and J 3 bases short, with 13 bases between. Here the CDR3 reads CAISEGGTATDTQYF. CDR3 DNA: TGTGCCATCAGTGAAGGCGGGACCGCAACAGATACGCAGTATTTT.

This clone was recorded only once. The rearrangement joins TRBV6-5 to TRBJ2-6; D gene ambiguous. The CDR3 sequence is 13 residues long. V shed 8 bases and J shed 4 bases, with 9 bases lying between them. Germline V gene sequence: CDR1 MNHEY, CDR2 SVGAGI. The CDR3 nucleotides are TGTGCCAGCTCCAGTCCCGGGGCCAACGTCCTGACTTTC. It codes for CASSSPGANVLTF.

The rearrangement uses TRBV18 and TRBJ2-7, with D perhaps matching TRBD2 (5 bases). The V end lost 4 bases, the J end lost 5 bases, and 15 bases lay between the germline ends. The germline V gene encodes CDR1 KGHSH and CDR2 LQKENI. The CDR3 is 14 amino acids. CDR3 amino acids: CASSRAGLRDEQYF. In nucleotides, the CDR3 is TGTGCCAGCTCACGGGCAGGACTTCGGGACGAGCAGTACTTC.

The chain recombines TRBV7-9 with TRBJ1-1, with unresolved D. Germline V CDR1 and CDR2: SEHNR, FQNEAQ (reference sequence). This CDR3 has 16 amino acids. Trimming took 0 bases from V and 2 from J, leaving 13 bases between them. This CDR3 reads CASSLATGLGNTEAFF. CDR3 in DNA: TGTGCCAGCAGCTTAGCGACGGGGTTGGGAAACACTGAAGCTTTCTTT.

This chain joins TRBV13 and TRBJ2-1; TRBD2 aligns across 9 bases. V shed 4 bases, J shed 10 bases, and the junction held 11 bases outside the gene matches. The CDR3 sequence is 15 residues long. Germline V gives CDR1 PRHDT, CDR2 FYEKMQ (reference sequence). The CDR3, as DNA: TGTGCCAGCAGCTCTCCCGGGACTAGCTACGGCGAGCAGTTCTTC. Translating it yields CASSSPGTSYGEQFF. Variable domain in full (rest from reference TRBV13 and TRBJ2-1): AAGVIQSPRHLIKEKRETATLKCYPIPRHDTVYWYQQGPGQDPQFLISFYEKMQSDKGSIPDRFSAQQFSDYHSELNMSSLELGDSALYFCASSSPGTSYGEQFFGPGTRLTVL.

This clone was counted once. This chain joins TRBV7-8 and TRBJ1-4; D is unresolved. Per the germline V gene, CDR1 is SGHVS and CDR2 is FQNEAQ. Deletions cut 2 bases from V and 0 bases from J, with 10 bases between. The CDR3 consists of 16 residues. CDR3 region: CASSLLAGATNEKLFF. Written as DNA, the CDR3 is TGTGCCAGCAGCTTATTGGCGGGTGCAACTAATGAAAAACTGTTTTTT.

This clone was picked up one time. This chain joins TRBV19 and TRBJ1-3, with D perhaps matching TRBD1 (5 bases). The CDR3 extends over 15 amino acids. The V gene's germline CDR1 is LNHDA and CDR2 SQIVND (reference sequence). Trimming removed 5 bases at V and 3 bases at J, with 14 bases between. CDR3 nucleotides: TGTGCCAGTAGTTCCTCAGGGCTTATTGGAAACACCATATATTTT. The encoded protein is CASSSSGLIGNTIYF. Supplemented by reference TRBV19 and TRBJ1-3, the full variable domain reads DGGITQSPKYLFRKEGQNVTLSCEQNLNHDAMYWYRQDPGQGLRLIYYSQIVNDFQKGDIAEGYSVSREKKESFPLTVTSAQKNPTAFYLCASSSSGLIGNTIYFGEGSWLTVV.

V gene TRBV9 combines with J gene TRBJ1-1, with unresolved D. The CDR3 contains 8 residues. V lost 4 bases and J lost 14, with 6 bases in between. In germline, CDR1 is SGDLS, CDR2 YYNGEE. Here the CDR3 DNA reads TGTGCCAGCAGCCCGCGGTTCTTT. Its translation is CASSPRFF. The whole variable domain, remainder taken from reference TRBV9 and TRBJ1-1, is DSGVTQTPKHLITATGQRVTLRCSPRSGDLSVYWYQQSLDQGLQFLIQYYNGEERAKGNILERFSAQQFPDLHSELNLSSLELGDSALYFCASSPRFFGQGTRLTVV.

The chain couples TRBV6-6 to TRBJ2-7, with 7 bases identical to TRBD2. The ends lost 6 bases at V and 3 bases at J; junction bases unmatched: 8. This CDR3 is built from 14 residues. The germline gives CDR1 MNHNY, CDR2 SVGAGI (reference sequence). The CDR3 DNA follows: TGTGCCAGCAGCTCCCCGGCGGGAGTCTACGAGCAGTACTTC. It encodes CASSSPAGVYEQYF.

This rearrangement joins TRBV5-6 to TRBJ2-7; D is possibly TRBD2 (7 bases). The CDR3 has 14 amino acids. Looked up from germline, CDR1 is SGHDT and CDR2 is YYEEEE. Trimming stripped 3 bases from V and 4 bases from J, with 14 bases between. For the CDR3, the DNA is TGTGCCAGCAGCTACTCGGGGGGCGGGTACGAGCAGTACTTC. It yields the protein CASSYSGGGYEQYF.

The V gene is TRBV11-3, the J gene TRBJ2-1; 7 nucleotides align to TRBD2. There are 15 residues in the CDR3. The germline CDR1 and CDR2 sequences are SGHNT and YENEEA. V trimming: 5 bases; J trimming: 5 bases; junction bases outside the gene matches: 9. In DNA form, the CDR3 reads TGTGCCAGCAGCCCCGGAGGTGGGACTAACAATGAGCAGTTCTTC. It codes for CASSPGGGTNNEQFF.